This is a list of T cell receptor beta chains from one sample in a study of cytomegalovirus exposure and HLA in healthy donors. Sequencing used immunoSEQ multiplex PCR; TCRdb keeps in-frame clones, though not all of them. The top ten clones hold 2.5% to 3.5% of a sample with tens of thousands of clones, under 85% of them seen once. The sequencing input was PBMCs. The receptors here all came from a man aged 30 to 39 in good health and CMV-seronegative. CDR3s include the opening cysteine and the closing phenylalanine or tryptophan.

V gene	CDR3 protein
TRBV5-1	CASSGLSTGDTQYF
TRBV25-1	CASRAPGQLAGELFF
TRBV27	CASIHGEKLFF
TRBV5-1	CASSLGQPSNYGYTF
TRBV4-3	CASSQDFAAAGSAYEQYF
TRBV5-4	CASSLGAENNEQFF
TRBV18	CASSPNTGNSNEKLFF
TRBV5-1	CASSPVAGSDTQYF
TRBV9	CASSVSTGNTEAFF
TRBV28	CASGQGNEKLFF
TRBV5-1	CASSLAPGMNTEAFF
TRBV7-2	CASSSPTRHEQFF
TRBV7-9	CASSLGTASETQYF
TRBV29-1	CSVPLRVGGGRVQPQHF
TRBV5-8	CASSFFDEQFF
TRBV19	CASTRQGNSPLHF
TRBV27	CASRSTGAPTEAFF
TRBV5-6	CASSRTGVSYEQYF
TRBV4-3	CASSQEGRGYEQYF
TRBV6-1	CASSEVGASIAFF
TRBV14	CASSFGQGRTEAFF
TRBV6-5	CASRRDRFFAGELFF
TRBV7-8	CASSLAALRGTYSNQPQHF
TRBV7-2	CASSLATAGLGYGYTF
TRBV28	CASSLMVGRVNQPQHF
TRBV19	CASSHSHYGYTF
TRBV18	CASSPTDTVGANVLTF
TRBV27	CASSGDRGGLSNQPQHF
TRBV28	CASSSAQTGWTDTQYF
TRBV5-1	CASSRDLRESSYEQYF
TRBV19	CATSQTNEKLFF
TRBV6-5	CASTRGGSYNSPLHF
TRBV27	CASSLLSGAGGFNMAEAFF
TRBV7-3	CASSLMAGGLETQYF
TRBV2	CASKSRKEAFF
TRBV18	CATHRGPNYGYTF
TRBV27	CASSPGLRIRGRTGEQFF
TRBV30	CAWSRDRVGVSEAFF
TRBV28	CASSLSGDQPQHF
TRBV5-4	CASSLGGSNQPQHF
TRBV18	CASSPPDRGIMHEQYF
TRBV4-2	CASSQEQARRTDTQYF
TRBV19	CATQGRSNTEAFF
TRBV6-5	CASSYSPGDTEAFF
TRBV2	CASSGGSYNEQFF
TRBV4-3	CASSPGAGEKLFF
TRBV6-6	CASSYSGRGGAGELFF
TRBV11-3	CASSQQGRETQYF
TRBV28	CASSTPAGGMYEQYF
TRBV30	CAYTQGYNQPQHF
TRBV7-2	CASSLDYRGENEQFF
TRBV6-4	CAPKGTSGVYEQYF